Listed below are T cell receptor beta chains from one sample, sequenced in a study of cytomegalovirus exposure and HLA in healthy donors. Sequencing was performed with immunoSEQ multiplex PCR; in TCRdb, only in-frame clones are kept and a portion is missing. This repertoire shows about 240,000 clones, 87% found once; its top ten account for about 2.5%. Specimen: PBMCs. The receptor source for this set is a man between 18 and 29 years old in good health and CMV-seronegative. The CDR3 runs from the conserved cysteine through the conserved F or W. The D gene is left open where the match is weak. The size of a clone is reported for some rows only, either as once, few or many, or as a class for expanded clones.

j_call,d_call,v_call,clone_size,cdr3_nt,cdr3_aa
TRBJ2-7,TRBD2,TRBV10-2,NA,TGCGCCAGCAGTCCCGGAGCGGGGGCCGGATACGAGCAGTACTTC,CASSPGAGAGYEQYF
TRBJ2-5,TRBD2,TRBV27,NA,TGTGCCAGCAGTCTATCTGCGGGAGGGGAGACCCAGTACTTC,CASSLSAGGETQYF
TRBJ2-7,TRBD1,TRBV11-2,NA,TGTGCCAGCAGCCGATCACCACAGGGGACCTACGAGCAGTACTTC,CASSRSPQGTYEQYF
TRBJ1-3,NA,TRBV4-1,NA,TGCGCCAGCAGCCAAGAGAGGGGGAAAAGCATATATTTT,CASSQERGKSIYF
TRBJ2-4,NA,TRBV18,NA,TGTGCCAGCTCACCACCGGGGGAGCGGGCCATTCAGTACTTC,CASSPPGERAIQYF
TRBJ2-3,NA,TRBV7-9,NA,TGTGCCCTGAGGGGCGGGGACCGGGATACGCAGTATTTT,CALRGGDRDTQYF
TRBJ2-7,NA,TRBV28,NA,TGTGCCAGCAACTGGAGGGCCGAGCAGTACTTC,CASNWRAEQYF
TRBJ2-2,TRBD2,TRBV4-3,NA,TGCGCCAGCAGCCAACATAGCGGGAGGGTAACCGGGGAGCTGTTTTTT,CASSQHSGRVTGELFF
TRBJ1-4,TRBD1,TRBV4-1,NA,TGCGCCAGCAGCAGGGACAGCCCTGCAACTAATGAAAAACTGTTTTTT,CASSRDSPATNEKLFF
TRBJ2-7,NA,TRBV13,NA,TGTGCCAGCAGCTTAGCAGCGGTAGGCACCTACGAGCAGTACTTC,CASSLAAVGTYEQYF
TRBJ1-1,NA,TRBV9,NA,TGTGCCAGCAGCGCAACCGAATGGGGGCTTAACACTGAAGCTTTCTTT,CASSATEWGLNTEAFF
TRBJ1-6,NA,TRBV19,NA,TGTGCCAGTAGTGGAGGATCAACCCTAAATTCACCCCTCCACTTT,CASSGGSTLNSPLHF
TRBJ2-3,NA,TRBV6-4,NA,TGTGCCAGCAGTGCCGAGCGTCGGGGTACGCAGTATTTT,CASSAERRGTQYF
TRBJ2-2,TRBD2,TRBV4-1,NA,TGCGCCAGCAGCCAGGGCCTACTAGCGGGGAACACCGGGGAGCTGTTTTTT,CASSQGLLAGNTGELFF
TRBJ2-1,TRBD1,TRBV5-4,NA,TGTGCCAGCAGCTTGGGTGGACAGGGATACAATGAGCAGTTCTTC,CASSLGGQGYNEQFF
TRBJ2-3,NA,TRBV25-1,NA,TGTGCCAGCAGTGAAGGCCTGGCCGAACCGCAGTATTTT,CASSEGLAEPQYF
TRBJ2-7,TRBD2,TRBV4-3,NA,TGCGCCAGCAGCCATGGACTAGTCTACGAGCAGTACTTC,CASSHGLVYEQYF
TRBJ2-2,TRBD2,TRBV11-2,NA,TGTGCCAGCAGCTTTGGGGGACTAGCGGAGCCCTCGAACACCGGGGAGCTGTTTTTT,CASSFGGLAEPSNTGELFF
TRBJ2-7,NA,TRBV2,once,TGTGCCAGCAGTGAACGTCAAACTTATCGTGGCTACGAGCAGTACTTC,CASSERQTYRGYEQYF
TRBJ1-4,TRBD1,TRBV18,NA,TGTGCCAGCTCACCAGGACAGGTTATTGGTGAAAAACTGTTTTTT,CASSPGQVIGEKLFF
TRBJ2-6,NA,TRBV2,NA,TGTGCCAGCGGCCGACAGGTTTACTCTGGGGCCAACGTCCTGACTTTC,CASGRQVYSGANVLTF
TRBJ2-7,NA,TRBV28,NA,TGTGCCAGCAGTTTGCAGGACTCCCGCTCCGAGCAGTACTTC,CASSLQDSRSEQYF
TRBJ1-5,NA,TRBV4-1,NA,TGCGCCAGCAGCCGGTTAGCGCCTGGACGTAAGGAGCCCCAGCATTTT,CASSRLAPGRKEPQHF
TRBJ2-1,NA,TRBV15,NA,TGTGCCACCAGCAGAGTAAGCCGGAATGAGCAGTTCTTC,CATSRVSRNEQFF
TRBJ2-4,NA,TRBV4-1,NA,TGCGCCAGCAGCCAAGATGGCAATGAAAACATTCAGTACTTC,CASSQDGNENIQYF
TRBJ2-7,TRBD1,TRBV27,NA,TGTGCCAGCAGTATCCGGACAGGGTCCTACGAGCAGTACTTC,CASSIRTGSYEQYF
TRBJ2-1,NA,TRBV28,NA,TGTGCCAGCAGTCCAGGGGGGACCCTCTACAATGAGCAGTTCTTC,CASSPGGTLYNEQFF
TRBJ1-4,NA,TRBV4-1,NA,TGCGCCAGCAGCCAAGGACAGGCGTCTAATGAAAAACTGTTTTTT,CASSQGQASNEKLFF
TRBJ2-5,TRBD1,TRBV5-4,NA,TGTGCCGTGGGACAGGGGCAGGAGACCCAGTACTTC,CAVGQGQETQYF
TRBJ2-7,NA,TRBV25-1,few,TGTGCCAGCAGTGAGGAGGGTCAGGGTTGGTGGGGATACGAGCAGTACTTC,CASSEEGQGWWGYEQYF
TRBJ2-3,TRBD2,TRBV11-2,NA,TGTGCCAGCAGCTGGGCCGGGGGGGGAACAGATACGCAGTATTTT,CASSWAGGGTDTQYF
TRBJ2-7,NA,TRBV10-3,NA,TGTGCCATCAGTGCGACTCCCTCCTACGAGCAGTACTTC,CAISATPSYEQYF
TRBJ1-3,NA,TRBV5-1,few,TGCGCCAGCAGCTTGGTTAGTGGAAACACCATATATTTT,CASSLVSGNTIYF
TRBJ2-7,NA,TRBV19,NA,TGTGCCAGTAGTGCGGGAACCTACGAGCAGTACTTC,CASSAGTYEQYF
TRBJ2-4,NA,TRBV10-2,NA,TGCGCCAGCAGCGGGACTGCAAACATTCAGTACTTC,CASSGTANIQYF
TRBJ1-4,NA,TRBV5-6,many,TGTGCCAGCAGCTTAACCACAGGAGGGAATGAAAAACTGTTTTTT,CASSLTTGGNEKLFF
TRBJ1-5,NA,TRBV6-5,NA,TGTGCCAGCAGTTACTCGATCAGGGGTAATCAGCCCCAGCATTTT,CASSYSIRGNQPQHF
TRBJ1-5,NA,TRBV10-3,NA,TGTGCCATCAGCGAAACAGGGTACCAGCCCCAGCATTTT,CAISETGYQPQHF
TRBJ2-1,TRBD2,TRBV4-3,once,TGCGCCAGCAGCCGACTAGCGGGCTACAATGAGCAGTTCTTC,CASSRLAGYNEQFF
TRBJ1-6,TRBD1,TRBV18,once,TGTGCCAGCTCACCGACAGGGGCCAATTTTAATTCACCCCTCCACTTT,CASSPTGANFNSPLHF
TRBJ2-5,TRBD1,TRBV2,once,TGTGCCAGCGAGGGTCCGGGACAGGGCGCAGAGACCCAGTACTTC,CASEGPGQGAETQYF
TRBJ1-2,NA,TRBV4-3,few,TGCGCCAGCAGCCCCTCAACTCATTACAGGGTACGGGGCTACACCTTC,CASSPSTHYRVRGYTF
TRBJ2-1,TRBD2,TRBV5-4,NA,TGTGCCAGCAGCAAACTAGCGGGGGGGCGGGAGCAGTTCTTC,CASSKLAGGREQFF
TRBJ2-5,TRBD1,TRBV19,NA,TGTGCCAGTAGTATTTCCGGACAGGGGATACCCGGGGCCCAGTACTTC,CASSISGQGIPGAQYF
TRBJ2-1,NA,TRBV4-3,NA,TGCGCCAGCAGCCAAGAACGAGGGTCGAGCTCCTACAATGAGCAGTTCTTC,CASSQERGSSSYNEQFF
TRBJ2-1,TRBD2,TRBV27,NA,TGTGCCAGCAGTTTAGCGGGGGGCCCCTACAATGAGCAGTTCTTC,CASSLAGGPYNEQFF